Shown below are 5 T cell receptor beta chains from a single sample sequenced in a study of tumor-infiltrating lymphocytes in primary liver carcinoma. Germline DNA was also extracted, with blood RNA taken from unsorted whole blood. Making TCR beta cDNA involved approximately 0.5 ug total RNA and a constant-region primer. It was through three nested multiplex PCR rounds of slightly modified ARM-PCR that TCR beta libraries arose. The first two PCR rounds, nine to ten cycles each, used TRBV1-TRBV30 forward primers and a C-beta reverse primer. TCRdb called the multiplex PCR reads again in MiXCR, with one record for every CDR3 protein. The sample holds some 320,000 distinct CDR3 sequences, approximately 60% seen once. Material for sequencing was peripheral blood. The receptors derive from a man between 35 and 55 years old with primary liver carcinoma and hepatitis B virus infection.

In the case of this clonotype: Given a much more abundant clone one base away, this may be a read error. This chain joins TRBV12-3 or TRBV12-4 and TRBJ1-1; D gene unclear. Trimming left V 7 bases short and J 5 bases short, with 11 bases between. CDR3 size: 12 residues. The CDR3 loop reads CASNFTRTEAFF. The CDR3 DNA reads TGTGCCAGCAATTTTACCAGAACTGAAGCTTTCTTT.

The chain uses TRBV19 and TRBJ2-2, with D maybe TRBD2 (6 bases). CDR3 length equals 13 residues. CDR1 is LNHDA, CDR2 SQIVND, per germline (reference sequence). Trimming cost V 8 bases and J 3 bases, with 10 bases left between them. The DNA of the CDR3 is TGTGCCAGTGCGGGGTGGGACACCGGGGAGCTGTTTTTT. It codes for CASAGWDTGELFF.

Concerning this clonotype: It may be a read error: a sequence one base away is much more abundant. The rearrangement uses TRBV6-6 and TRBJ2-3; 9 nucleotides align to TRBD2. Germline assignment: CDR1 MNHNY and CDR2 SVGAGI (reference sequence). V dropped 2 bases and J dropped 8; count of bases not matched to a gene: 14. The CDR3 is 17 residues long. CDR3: CASSYGLAGTAGGTQYF. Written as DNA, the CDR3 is TGTGCCAGCAGTTACGGCCTAGCGGGAACTGCGGGAGGTACGCAGTATTTT.

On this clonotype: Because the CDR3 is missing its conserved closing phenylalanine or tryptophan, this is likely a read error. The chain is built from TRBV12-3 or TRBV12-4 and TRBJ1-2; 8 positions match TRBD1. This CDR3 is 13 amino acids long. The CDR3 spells CAGSLNRGFGYTI. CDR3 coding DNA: TGTGCCGGCAGTTTAAACAGGGGGTTTGGCTACACCATC.

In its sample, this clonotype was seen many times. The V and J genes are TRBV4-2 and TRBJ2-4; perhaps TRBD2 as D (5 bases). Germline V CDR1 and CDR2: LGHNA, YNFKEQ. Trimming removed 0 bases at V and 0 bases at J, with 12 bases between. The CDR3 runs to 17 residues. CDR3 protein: CASSQDFTAVAKNIQYF. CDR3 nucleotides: TGTGCCAGCAGCCAAGATTTTACAGCGGTAGCCAAAAACATTCAGTACTTC.